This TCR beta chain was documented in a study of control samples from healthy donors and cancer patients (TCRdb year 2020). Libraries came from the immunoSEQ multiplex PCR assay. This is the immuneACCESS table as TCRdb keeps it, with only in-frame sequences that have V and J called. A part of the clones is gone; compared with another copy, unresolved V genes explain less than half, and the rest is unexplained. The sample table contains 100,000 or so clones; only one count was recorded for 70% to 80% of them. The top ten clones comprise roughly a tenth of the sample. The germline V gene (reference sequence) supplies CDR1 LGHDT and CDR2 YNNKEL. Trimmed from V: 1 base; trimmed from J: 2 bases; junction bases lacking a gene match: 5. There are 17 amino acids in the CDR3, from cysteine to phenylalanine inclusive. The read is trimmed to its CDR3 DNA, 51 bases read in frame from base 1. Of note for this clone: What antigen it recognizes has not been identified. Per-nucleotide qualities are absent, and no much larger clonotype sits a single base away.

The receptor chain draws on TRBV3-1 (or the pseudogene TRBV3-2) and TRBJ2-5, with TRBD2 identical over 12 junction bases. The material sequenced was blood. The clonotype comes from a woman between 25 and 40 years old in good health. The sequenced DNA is TGTGCCAGCAGCCAAGCACTAGCGGGGGGCCTACAAGAGACCCAGTACTTC. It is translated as CASSQALAGGLQETQYF.